Listed below are T cell receptor beta chains from one sample, sequenced in a study of STAT5B mutations in CD4+ large granular lymphocyte leukemia. Some clones are missing from TCRdb's copy, which holds only in-frame ones; the method was immunoSEQ multiplex PCR. The sample shows about 33,000 clones, approximately 74% of them seen only once. The sequencing sample was made of CD4+ T cells from blood buffy coats. The source of these receptors is a human donor in good health. CDR3s include the opening cysteine and the closing phenylalanine or tryptophan. A D gene is named only where the DNA matches it firmly. Rows give clone size only sometimes, using once, few, many, or a class for an expanded clone.

cdr3_length: 14; d_call: TRBD1; j_call: TRBJ1-3; clone_size: NA; v_call: TRBV2; cdr3_nt: TGTGCCAGCAGAGGGACAGTTTCTGGAAACACCATATATTTT; cdr3_aa: CASRGTVSGNTIYF
cdr3_length: 13; d_call: NA; j_call: TRBJ1-4; clone_size: NA; v_call: TRBV6-5; cdr3_nt: TGTGCCAGCAGTTGGGGACACGATGAAAAACTGTTTTTT; cdr3_aa: CASSWGHDEKLFF
cdr3_length: 15; d_call: NA; j_call: TRBJ2-3; clone_size: NA; v_call: TRBV7-2; cdr3_nt: TGTGCCAGCAGCTTAAGGGGGGACGAGGCAGATACGCAGTATTTT; cdr3_aa: CASSLRGDEADTQYF
cdr3_length: 12; d_call: TRBD2; j_call: TRBJ2-7; clone_size: NA; v_call: TRBV27; cdr3_nt: TGTGCCAGCTTCGGGAGGGTCGGCGAGCAGTACTTC; cdr3_aa: CASFGRVGEQYF
cdr3_length: 16; d_call: TRBD1; j_call: TRBJ1-5; clone_size: NA; v_call: TRBV7-9; cdr3_nt: TGTGCCAGCAGCTCAGCCCAGGGGGAGAGCAATCAGCCCCAGCATTTT; cdr3_aa: CASSSAQGESNQPQHF
cdr3_length: 15; d_call: NA; j_call: TRBJ1-4; clone_size: NA; v_call: TRBV25-1; cdr3_nt: TGTGCCAGCAGTGAACTACAGGCGGTCAATGAAAAACTGTTTTTT; cdr3_aa: CASSELQAVNEKLFF
cdr3_length: 15; d_call: NA; j_call: TRBJ1-6; clone_size: few; v_call: TRBV11-2; cdr3_nt: TGTGCCAGCAGCTTAGGGGTGCTGTATAATTCACCCCTCCACTTT; cdr3_aa: CASSLGVLYNSPLHF
cdr3_length: 14; d_call: TRBD2; j_call: TRBJ2-1; clone_size: NA; v_call: TRBV6-5; cdr3_nt: TGTGCCAGCACCCATAGCGGGAGGGAGGATGAGCAGTTCTTC; cdr3_aa: CASTHSGREDEQFF
cdr3_length: 15; d_call: NA; j_call: TRBJ2-2; clone_size: few; v_call: TRBV16; cdr3_nt: TGTGCCAGCAGCCAATCAGGACTCCACACCGGGGAGCTGTTTTTT; cdr3_aa: CASSQSGLHTGELFF
cdr3_length: 15; d_call: NA; j_call: TRBJ2-4; clone_size: NA; v_call: TRBV10-1; cdr3_nt: TGCGCCACTTCCAGGGGACATCTAGCCAAAAACATTCAGTACTTC; cdr3_aa: CATSRGHLAKNIQYF